The rows below give T cell receptor beta chains drawn from one sample of a study of cytomegalovirus exposure and HLA in healthy donors. Repertoires were generated with immunoSEQ multiplex PCR, while TCRdb's copy carries only in-frame clones and drops some. The table lists about 120,000 clones, 70% to 80% of them singletons. The specimen was PBMCs. These receptors all come from a man between 45 and 60 years old in good health and CMV-seropositive. Each CDR3 is given with its conserved first and last residue. Size is stated for part of the rows, as once, few or many counts, or as a class when the clone is expanded.

- TRBV5-1 CASSLASNYGYTF
- TRBV19 CASSITRGSGNTIYF
- TRBV7-9 CASSFGQGRNTEAFF
- TRBV10-1 CASSEKEETGAQYF
- TRBV7-2 CASRRGADTQYF
- TRBV11-2 CASRSGGGETQYF
- TRBV18 CASSPKGGSSGNTIYF
once TRBV27 CASSSPSGTDTQYF
few TRBV19 CASSMNLGTSSYEQYF
- TRBV10-3 CAISAGQGAYEQYF
few TRBV6-5 CASSYRQGPGELFF
- TRBV19 CASSIGAGNQPQHF
few TRBV18 CASSPEGRDTQYF
- TRBV11-1 CASSLGSYYEQYF
few TRBV7-2 CASSFSGGSYEQYF
few TRBV4-1 CASSQEGLAGGPHEQYF
- TRBV11-2 CASSGTSEVPANTGELFF
- TRBV5-4 CASNQGSRDTEAFF
- TRBV7-2 CASSPGGVGTGVSYEQYF
few TRBV4-3 CASSQDYQETQYF
- TRBV7-2 CASSPYSQGVGYGYTF
once TRBV4-3 CASSQEDRGTGELFF
once TRBV29-1 CSVEITDYNEQFF
- TRBV7-6 CASSPRGQGAGYQETQYF
once TRBV11-2 CASSLLRAGVLDTQYF
- TRBV5-6 CASSLKLAVTTYEQYF
- TRBV5-6 CASSFPTGKDEQYF
- TRBV14 CASSRGLLSSYEQYF
- TRBV10-2 CASSESTGGYYGYTF
- TRBV6-5 CASSSGTGLREQYF
- TRBV5-1 CASSSLGGEETQYF
once TRBV11-3 CASGTGVGNTIYF
- TRBV5-4 CASSFWGGTDTQYF
- TRBV6-1 CASRLQGASGNTIYF
- TRBV9 CASSVVGQAEQYF
- TRBV12-5 CASAATDRGNTEAFF
- TRBV27 CASRDRGKAGANVLTF
- TRBV18 CASSPRGGQGDVEQYF
few TRBV6-5 CASSYGGARNEQFF
- TRBV19 CASSPWRGLAGLNSYEQYF
few TRBV6-6 CASSSLPDRLRSVHF
- TRBV29-1 CSVGDRTGAKNIQYF
- TRBV14 CASSHPRAFGQGDTDTQYF
- TRBV28 CASSQRGQGGSYEQYF
- TRBV12-5 CASGRDSRMRGYTF
once TRBV5-4 CASSLEQGFQETQYF
- TRBV29-1 CSVRRGLYEQYF
- TRBV5-4 CASSSRGLGGDTQYF
- TRBV6-5 CASSYSSGADQPQHF
- TRBV4-1 CASSQAPPSSYNSPLHF
many TRBV6-5 CASSRSGGIYNEQFF
- TRBV27 CASSLSYVSSSNQPQHF
- TRBV5-1 CASSYPRGNWEDEQYF
- TRBV5-6 CASSLEGQRHYPEAFF
- TRBV7-2 CASSAGWGGSSYNEQFF